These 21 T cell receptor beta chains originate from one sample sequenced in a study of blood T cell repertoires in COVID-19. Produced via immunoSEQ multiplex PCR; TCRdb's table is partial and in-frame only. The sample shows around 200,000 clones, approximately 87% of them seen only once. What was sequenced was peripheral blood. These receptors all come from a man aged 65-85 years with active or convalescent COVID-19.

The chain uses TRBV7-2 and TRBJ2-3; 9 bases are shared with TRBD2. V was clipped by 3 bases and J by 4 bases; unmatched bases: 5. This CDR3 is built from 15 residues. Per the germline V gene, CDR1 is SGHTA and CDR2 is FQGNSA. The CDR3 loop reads CASSFAGGLADTQYF. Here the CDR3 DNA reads TGTGCCAGCAGCTTCGCGGGAGGGCTCGCAGATACGCAGTATTTT.

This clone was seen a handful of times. This chain's CDR3 is CASSLQRYHEQYF. The CDR3 nucleotides are TGCGCCAGCAGCTTGCAGAGGTACCACGAGCAGTACTTC. The rearrangement uses TRBV5-1 and TRBJ2-7; unclear D gene. Germline CDR1 SGHRS, CDR2 YFSETQ. Deletions cut 1 base from V and 5 bases from J, with 10 bases between. The CDR3 covers 13 residues.

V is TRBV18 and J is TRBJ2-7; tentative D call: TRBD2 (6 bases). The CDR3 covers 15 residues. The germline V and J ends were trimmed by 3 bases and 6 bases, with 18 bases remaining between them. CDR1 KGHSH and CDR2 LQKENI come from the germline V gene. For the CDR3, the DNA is TGTGCCAGCTCACCCCCTACGGGGGAAGGCGCCGAGCAGTACTTC. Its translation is CASSPPTGEGAEQYF.

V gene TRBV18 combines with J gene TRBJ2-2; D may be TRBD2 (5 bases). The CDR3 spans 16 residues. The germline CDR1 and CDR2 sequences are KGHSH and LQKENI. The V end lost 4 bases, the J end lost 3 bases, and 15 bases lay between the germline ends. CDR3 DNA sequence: TGTGCCAGCTCACAAGGTCCCACCGGGGACACCGGGGAGCTGTTTTTT. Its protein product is CASSQGPTGDTGELFF.

CDR3 DNA sequence: TGTGCTAGTGGTTTGTGGGGGGGCAATCAGCCCCAGCATTTT. Its protein product is CASGLWGGNQPQHF. The chain joins TRBV12-5 to TRBJ1-5; a weak D match, TRBD1 (5 bases). There are 14 residues in the CDR3. CDR1 and CDR2 (germline): LGHNT, FRNRAP. Trimming left V 2 bases short and J 2 bases short, with 7 bases between.

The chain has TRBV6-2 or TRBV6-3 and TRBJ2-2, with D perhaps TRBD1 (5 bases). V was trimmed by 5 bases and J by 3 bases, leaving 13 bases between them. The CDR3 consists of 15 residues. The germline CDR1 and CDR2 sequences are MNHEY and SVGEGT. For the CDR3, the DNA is TGTGCCAGCAGTATCTGGGGCACGGACACCGGGGAGCTGTTTTTT. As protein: CASSIWGTDTGELFF.

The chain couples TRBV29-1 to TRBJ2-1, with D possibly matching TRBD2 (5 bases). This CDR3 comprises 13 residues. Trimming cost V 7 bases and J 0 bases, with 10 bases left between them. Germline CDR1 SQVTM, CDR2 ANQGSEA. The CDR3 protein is CSGASYSYNEQFF. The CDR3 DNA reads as TGCAGCGGTGCTAGCTACTCCTACAATGAGCAGTTCTTC.

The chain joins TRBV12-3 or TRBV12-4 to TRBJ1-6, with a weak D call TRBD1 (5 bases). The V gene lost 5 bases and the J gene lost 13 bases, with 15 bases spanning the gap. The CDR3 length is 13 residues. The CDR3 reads CASSLEVYRPLHF. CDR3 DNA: TGTGCCAGCAGTCTCGAGGTGTACAGGCCCCTCCACTTT.

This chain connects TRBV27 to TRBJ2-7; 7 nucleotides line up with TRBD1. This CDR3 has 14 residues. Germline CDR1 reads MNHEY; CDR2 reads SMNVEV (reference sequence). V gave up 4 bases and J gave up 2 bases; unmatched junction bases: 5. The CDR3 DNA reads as TGTGCCAGCAGTTCGGGACAGCCGCCCTACGAGCAGTACTTC. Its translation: CASSSGQPPYEQYF.

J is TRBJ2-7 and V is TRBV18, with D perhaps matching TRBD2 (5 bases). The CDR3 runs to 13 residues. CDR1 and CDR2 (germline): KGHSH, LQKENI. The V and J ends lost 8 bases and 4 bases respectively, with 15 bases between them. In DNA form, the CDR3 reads TGTGCCAGCCAGGCAGCGGCCTTTTACGAGCAGTACTTC. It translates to CASQAAAFYEQYF.

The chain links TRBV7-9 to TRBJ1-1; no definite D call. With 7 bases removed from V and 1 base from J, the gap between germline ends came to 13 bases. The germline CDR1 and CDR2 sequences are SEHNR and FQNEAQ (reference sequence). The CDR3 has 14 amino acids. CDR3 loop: CASIPLRGNTEAFF. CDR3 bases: TGTGCCAGCATCCCGCTTCGGGGGAACACTGAAGCTTTCTTT. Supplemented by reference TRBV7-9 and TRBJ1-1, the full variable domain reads DTGVSQNPRHKITKRGQNVTFRCDPISEHNRLYWYRQTLGQGPEFLTYFQNEAQLEKSRLLSDRFSAERPKGSFSTLEIQRTEQGDSAMYLCASIPLRGNTEAFFGQGTRLTVV.

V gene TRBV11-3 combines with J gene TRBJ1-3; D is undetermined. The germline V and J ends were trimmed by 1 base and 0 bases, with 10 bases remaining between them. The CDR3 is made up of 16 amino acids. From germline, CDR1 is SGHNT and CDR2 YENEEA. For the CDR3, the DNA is TGTGCCAGCAGCTTAGGGAGAGGGTCCTCTGGAAACACCATATATTTT. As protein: CASSLGRGSSGNTIYF.

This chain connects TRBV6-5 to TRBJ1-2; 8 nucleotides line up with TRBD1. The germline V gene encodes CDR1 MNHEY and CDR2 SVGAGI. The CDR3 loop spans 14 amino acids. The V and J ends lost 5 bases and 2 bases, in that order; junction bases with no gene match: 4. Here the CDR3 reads CASSTTGGNYGYTF. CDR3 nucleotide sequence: TGTGCCAGCAGTACAACAGGGGGAAACTATGGCTACACCTTC.

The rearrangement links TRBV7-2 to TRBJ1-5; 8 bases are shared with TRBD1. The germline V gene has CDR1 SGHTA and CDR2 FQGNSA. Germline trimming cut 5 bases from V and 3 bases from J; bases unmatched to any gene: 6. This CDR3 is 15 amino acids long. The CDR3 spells CASSPTTGVNQPQHF. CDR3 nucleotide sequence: TGTGCCAGCAGCCCAACGACAGGGGTCAATCAGCCCCAGCATTTT.

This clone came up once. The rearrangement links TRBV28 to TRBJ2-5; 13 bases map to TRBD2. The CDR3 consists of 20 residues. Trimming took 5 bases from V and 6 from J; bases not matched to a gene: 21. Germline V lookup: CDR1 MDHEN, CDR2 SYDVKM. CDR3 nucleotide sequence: TGTGCCAGCAGTCCGACAGCGACGGGACTAGCGGGGAATCTCCAGAAGACCCAGTACTTC. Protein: CASSPTATGLAGNLQKTQYF.

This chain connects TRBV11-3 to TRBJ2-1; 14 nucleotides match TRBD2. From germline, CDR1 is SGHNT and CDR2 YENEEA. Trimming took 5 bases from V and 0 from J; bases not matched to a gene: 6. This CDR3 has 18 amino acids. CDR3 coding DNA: TGTGCCAGCAGCCCGGGACTAGCGGGGGACAGCTCCTACAATGAGCAGTTCTTC. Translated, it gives CASSPGLAGDSSYNEQFF.

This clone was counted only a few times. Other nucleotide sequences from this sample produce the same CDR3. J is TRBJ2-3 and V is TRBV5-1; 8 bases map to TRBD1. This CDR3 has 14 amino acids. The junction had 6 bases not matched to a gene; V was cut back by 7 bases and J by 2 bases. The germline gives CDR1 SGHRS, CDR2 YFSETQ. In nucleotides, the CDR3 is TGCGCCAGCTCCGGACAGGGACACACAGATACGCAGTATTTT. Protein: CASSGQGHTDTQYF.

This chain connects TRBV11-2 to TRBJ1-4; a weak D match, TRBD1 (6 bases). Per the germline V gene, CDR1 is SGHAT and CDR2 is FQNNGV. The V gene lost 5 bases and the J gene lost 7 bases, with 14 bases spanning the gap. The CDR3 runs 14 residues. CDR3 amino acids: CASSINRAAEKLFF. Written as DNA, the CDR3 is TGTGCCAGCAGCATCAACAGGGCGGCTGAAAAACTGTTTTTT.

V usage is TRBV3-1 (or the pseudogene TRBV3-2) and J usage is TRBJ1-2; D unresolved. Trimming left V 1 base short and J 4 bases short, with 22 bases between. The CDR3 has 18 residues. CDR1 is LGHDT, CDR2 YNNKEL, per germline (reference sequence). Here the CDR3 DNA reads TGTGCCAGCAGCCAAGCGGATCCCGCCACCAGGTGTTCCTATGGCTACACCTTC. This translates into CASSQADPATRCSYGYTF.

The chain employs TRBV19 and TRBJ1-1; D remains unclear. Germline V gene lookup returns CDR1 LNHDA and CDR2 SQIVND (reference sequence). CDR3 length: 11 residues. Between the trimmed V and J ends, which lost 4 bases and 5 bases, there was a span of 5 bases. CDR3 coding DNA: TGTGCCAGTAGTAGGCGGACTGAAGCTTTCTTT. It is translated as CASSRRTEAFF.

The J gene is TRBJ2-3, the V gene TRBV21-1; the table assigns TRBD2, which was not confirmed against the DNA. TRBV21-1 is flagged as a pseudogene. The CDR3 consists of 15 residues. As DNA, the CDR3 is TGTGCCAGCAGCAAAAGGTTGCGGGCTGGAGATACGCAGTATTTT. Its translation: CASSKRLRAGDTQYF.